One sample yielded the 21 T cell receptor beta chains listed below, sequenced in a study of tumor-infiltrating lymphocytes in primary liver carcinoma. The authors took blood RNA from unsorted whole blood and also extracted germline DNA. Researchers generated TCR beta cDNA from roughly 500 ng of total RNA, relying on a constant-region primer. The TCR beta library was amplified through three nested multiplex PCR rounds in a modified ARM-PCR procedure. TRBV1-TRBV30 forward primers paired with a C-beta reverse primer were used in the first two PCR rounds, which ran around 10 cycles each. TCRdb re-called the multiplex PCR reads through MiXCR, storing one row per CDR3 protein. The data contain about 320,000 distinct CDR3 sequences, 60% to 80% of them singletons. Sequencing was performed on peripheral blood. The source is a man aged 35-49 years with primary liver carcinoma and hepatitis B virus infection.

About this clonotype itself: This sequence may be a read error, since a much larger clone differs from it by one base. The conserved phenylalanine or tryptophan is not found at the CDR3 terminus, so this likely reflects a read error. The chain has TRBV6-1 and TRBJ2-5; D remains unclear. The CDR3 sequence is 12 residues long. V gave up 6 bases and J gave up 3 bases, with 8 bases separating them. Per the germline V gene, CDR1 is MNHNS and CDR2 is SASEGT. CDR3 region: CASRGSKETQYV. The CDR3 nucleotides are TGTGCCAGCAGAGGCTCGAAAGAGACCCAGTACGTC.

Details on this clonotype: The junction departs from the called germline gene at one end, perhaps through a read error. The chain couples TRBV11-3 to TRBJ2-1; 8 bases are a match to TRBD2. Looked up from germline, CDR1 is SGHNT and CDR2 is YENEEA. The CDR3 length is 15 residues. CDR3 region: CASSRGGGSYNERFF. The CDR3 bases are TGTGCCAGCAGCCGGGGGGGGGGATCCTACAATGAGCGGTTCTTC.

This chain joins TRBV10-3 and TRBJ1-2; weak D call: TRBD1 (6 bases). Looked up from germline, CDR1 is ENHRY and CDR2 is SYGVKD. V shed 7 bases and J shed 6 bases, with 18 bases lying between them. This CDR3 is built from 14 residues. The CDR3, as DNA: TGTGCCATCACTCTAGATCCCAGGGGTCATGGCTACACCTTC. Encoded protein: CAITLDPRGHGYTF.

The rearrangement links TRBV6-2 or TRBV6-3 to TRBJ2-1, with D perhaps assigned TRBD1 or TRBD2 (5 bases each). Per germline, CDR1 MNHEY and CDR2 SVGEGT. V lost 0 bases, J lost 8 bases, and 20 bases lay in between. The CDR3 is 17 residues long. The DNA for the CDR3 is TGTGCCAGCAGTTACTCCGACTTGGGACGACGATCCTATGAGCAGTTCTTC. It is translated as CASSYSDLGRRSYEQFF.

This clonotype was found many times. The chain recombines TRBV6-5 with TRBJ1-1, with a possible D match to TRBD1 (5 bases). CDR1 is MNHEY, CDR2 SVGAGI, per germline. The ends were cut back, 0 bases at V and 5 bases at J, with 13 bases in the middle. CDR3 length: 15 amino acids. CDR3 residues: CASSYSKLGVTEAFF. The DNA for the CDR3 is TGTGCCAGCAGTTACTCGAAATTAGGGGTAACTGAAGCTTTCTTT.

The chain uses TRBV5-1 and TRBJ1-3; D remains ambiguous. This CDR3 is built from 14 residues. Germline V gives CDR1 SGHRS, CDR2 YFSETQ. V was shortened by 4 bases and J by 0 bases, with 8 bases between the two germline ends. The CDR3 loop is CASSPSDSGNTIYF. CDR3 nucleotides: TGCGCCAGCAGCCCGAGCGACTCTGGAAACACCATATATTTT.

In its sample, this clonotype was seen once. The CDR3 ends on some other residue instead of the conserved phenylalanine or tryptophan, so this is likely a read error. This chain connects TRBV4-3 to TRBJ2-7, with 8 bases identical to TRBD1. Looked up from germline, CDR1 is LGHNA and CDR2 is YSLEER. The CDR3 length is 15 residues. With V trimmed by 4 bases and J by 2 bases, 7 bases remained unmatched. This CDR3 reads CASSPFAGQAYEQYL. CDR3 bases: TGCGCCAGCAGCCCCTTCGCGGGACAGGCCTACGAGCAGTACCTC.

With regard to this clonotype: Possible read error: a much larger clone is one base away. J is TRBJ2-7 and V is TRBV4-1; D assignment may be TRBD1 or TRBD2 (5 bases each). This CDR3 has 15 residues. CDR1 and CDR2 (germline): MGHRA, YSYEKL. DNA of the CDR3: TGCGCCAGCAGCCAAGAACGGGGACCGTCCTACGGGCAGTACTTC. Its translation is CASSQERGPSYGQYF.

The rearrangement uses TRBV11-1 and TRBJ2-7; D remains unclear. The CDR3 totals 11 residues. V was clipped by 5 bases and J by 8 bases, with 10 bases between them. The germline V gene encodes CDR1 SGHAT and CDR2 FQDESV (reference sequence). In DNA form, the CDR3 reads TGTGCCAGCAGCCTAGGAGCTAAGCAGTACTTC. The encoded protein is CASSLGAKQYF.

A remark on this clonotype: This sequence may be a read error, since a much larger clone differs from it by one base. The gene calls are TRBV4-3 and TRBJ2-3; TRBD2 might be the D (6 bases). CDR1 and CDR2 (germline): LGHNA, YSLEER. This CDR3 spans 16 amino acids. Trimming pared 1 base from V and 5 bases from J, leaving 16 bases between. CDR3 region: CASSQVGLARGDTQYF. CDR3 coding DNA: TGCGCCAGCAGCCAAGTAGGGCTAGCGCGAGGAGATACGCAGTATTTT.

This sequence joins TRBV20-1 and TRBJ2-3; D is possibly TRBD1 or TRBD2 (5 bases each). V was clipped by 5 bases and J by 2 bases, with 14 bases between them. CDR3 size: 14 residues. Germline CDR1 and CDR2: DFQATT and SNEGSKA (reference sequence). The CDR3 loop reads CSAGQSGTTDTQYF. CDR3 DNA sequence: TGCAGTGCTGGCCAGTCCGGGACCACAGATACGCAGTATTTT.

The chain uses TRBV28 and TRBJ2-7; D is perhaps TRBD1 (7 bases). The CDR3 is 15 residues long. V lost 2 bases to trimming and J lost 2 bases, with 13 bases between them. CDR1 is MDHEN, CDR2 SYDVKM, per germline. The CDR3 spells CASSLRGTVTYEQYF. CDR3 DNA: TGTGCCAGCAGTTTACGGGGGACAGTTACCTACGAGCAGTACTTC.

This clonotype appeared a few times. The genes are TRBV28 and TRBJ2-7; 8 bases fit TRBD2. After removal of 5 bases from V and 2 bases from J, the junction contained 5 bases not matched to a gene. CDR1 and CDR2 (germline): MDHEN, SYDVKM. This CDR3 has 14 amino acids. The CDR3 spells CASSPPGGAYEQYF. The CDR3 nucleotides read TGTGCCAGCAGTCCCCCGGGGGGGGCCTACGAGCAGTACTTC.

With regard to this clonotype: One junction end does not reproduce the germline sequence, and a read error may be involved. The chain has TRBV11-2 and TRBJ1-4, with D possibly being TRBD1 (5 bases). Germline CDR1 reads SGHAT; CDR2 reads FQNNGV. The CDR3 is 17 amino acids. The CDR3 spells CDSSLQARSRSGEKLFF. The DNA for the CDR3 is TGTGACAGCAGTTTACAGGCACGAAGCCGCTCGGGGGAAAAACTGTTTTTT.

There are many counts of this clonotype. This rearrangement joins TRBV10-2 to TRBJ2-5, with a weak D call TRBD2 (6 bases). The CDR3 is made up of 13 amino acids. The V end lost 7 bases, the J end lost 1 base, and 10 bases lay between the germline ends. The germline gives CDR1 WSHSY, CDR2 SAAADI. CDR3 in amino acids: CASNVGGQETQYF. The CDR3 DNA reads as TGCGCCAGCAACGTCGGGGGCCAAGAGACCCAGTACTTC.

In its sample, this clonotype was seen a few times. The V gene is TRBV14, the J gene TRBJ2-2, with TRBD2 identical over 8 bases. V gave up 0 bases and J gave up 4 bases; unmatched junction bases: 10. Germline values: CDR1 SGHDN, CDR2 FVKESK. The CDR3 length is 18 residues. The CDR3 is CASSQDRIAGSVTGELFF. In DNA form, the CDR3 reads TGTGCCAGCAGCCAAGATCGGATAGCGGGATCGGTCACCGGGGAGCTGTTTTTT.

A remark on this clonotype: This may come from a read error, since a much larger clone is one base off. This sequence joins TRBV4-2 and TRBJ2-1, with 10 bases fitting TRBD2. The CDR3 consists of 16 residues. Germline V CDR1 and CDR2: LGHNA, YNFKEQ. In DNA form, the CDR3 reads TGTGCCAGCACCCAAGAAACTAGCGGGGTCTACAATGAGCAGTTCTTC. It yields the protein CASTQETSGVYNEQFF.

Of note for this clonotype: A much larger clone differs from this one at a single base, so this may be a read error. The chain has TRBV12-3 or TRBV12-4 and TRBJ1-2; 9 bases match TRBD1. The CDR3 has 13 residues. The V and J ends lost 8 bases and 13 bases, in that order; junction bases with no gene match: 14. The CDR3 spells CASCLGQGVSCTF. The DNA of the CDR3 is TGTGCCAGCTGCCTGGGACAGGGAGTCTCCTGCACCTTC.

This clonotype has just one count. The chain links TRBV30 to TRBJ2-7, with 8 bases that match TRBD2. The CDR3 covers 17 residues. Losses at the gene ends were 0 bases for V and 6 bases for J; bases not matched to a gene: 16. Per the germline V gene, CDR1 is GTSNPN and CDR2 is SVGIG (reference sequence). In nucleotides, the CDR3 is TGTGCCTGGAGTGTAATACATGCGGGGGGCTACTACAGCGAGCAGTACTTC. Protein product: CAWSVIHAGGYYSEQYF.

For this clonotype: The junction and the germline gene differ at one end; a read error may be behind it. CDR3 sequence: CASSLEDSGSGEQYF. CDR3 coding DNA: TGTGCCAGCAGCTTAGAGGATTCAGGTTCGGGAGAGCAGTATTTC. The V and J genes are TRBV11-1 and TRBJ2-7, with TRBD2 as a possible D gene (6 bases). This CDR3 is built from 15 residues. CDR1 is SGHAT, CDR2 FQDESV, per germline (reference sequence). The complete variable domain, with remaining parts taken from reference TRBV11-1 and TRBJ2-7, reads EAEVAQSPRYKITEKSQAVAFWCDPISGHATLYWYRQILGQGPELLVQFQDESVVDDSQLPKDRFSAERLKGVDSTLKIQPAELGDSAMYLCASSLEDSGSGEQYFGPGTRLTVT.

This clonotype was counted only a few times. The chain uses TRBV5-1 and TRBJ2-7; 8 bases align to TRBD2. The V gene end was trimmed by 1 base and the J gene end by 3 bases; junction bases not matched to a gene: 6. CDR3 length: 15 amino acids. Germline lookup yields CDR1 SGHRS and CDR2 YFSETQ. CDR3 sequence reads: CASSLIAGQGYEQYF. DNA of the CDR3: TGCGCCAGCAGCTTGATAGCGGGGCAGGGCTACGAGCAGTACTTC.